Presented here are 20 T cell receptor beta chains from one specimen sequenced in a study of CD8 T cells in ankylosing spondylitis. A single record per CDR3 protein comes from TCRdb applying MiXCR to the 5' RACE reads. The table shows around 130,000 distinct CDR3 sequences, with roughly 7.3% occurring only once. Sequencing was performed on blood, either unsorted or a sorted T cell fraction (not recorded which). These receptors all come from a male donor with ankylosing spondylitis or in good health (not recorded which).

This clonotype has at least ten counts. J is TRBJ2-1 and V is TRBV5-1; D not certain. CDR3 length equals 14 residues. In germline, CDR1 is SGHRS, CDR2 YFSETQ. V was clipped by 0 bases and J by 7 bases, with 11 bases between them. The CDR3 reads CASSLGGGENEQFF. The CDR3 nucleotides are TGCGCCAGCAGCTTGGGTGGCGGAGAGAATGAGCAGTTCTTC.

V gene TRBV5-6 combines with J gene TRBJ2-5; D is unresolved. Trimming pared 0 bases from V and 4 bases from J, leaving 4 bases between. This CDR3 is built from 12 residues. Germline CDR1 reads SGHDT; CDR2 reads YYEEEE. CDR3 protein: CASSLVAETQYF. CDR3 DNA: TGTGCCAGCAGCTTGGTTGCAGAGACCCAGTACTTC.

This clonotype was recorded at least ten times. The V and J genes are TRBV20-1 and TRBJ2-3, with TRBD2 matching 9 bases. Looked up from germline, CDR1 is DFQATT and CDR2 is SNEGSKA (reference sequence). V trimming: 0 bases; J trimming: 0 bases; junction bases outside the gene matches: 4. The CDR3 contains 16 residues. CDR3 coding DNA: TGCAGTGCTAGAGATCTAGCGGGGCTTAGCACAGATACGCAGTATTTT. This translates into CSARDLAGLSTDTQYF.

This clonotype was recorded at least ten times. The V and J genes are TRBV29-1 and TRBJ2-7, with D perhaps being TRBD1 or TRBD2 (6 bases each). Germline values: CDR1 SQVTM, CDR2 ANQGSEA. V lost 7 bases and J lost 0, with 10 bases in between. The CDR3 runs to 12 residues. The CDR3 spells CSAEGGSYEQYF. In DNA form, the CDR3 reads TGCAGCGCCGAGGGGGGCTCCTACGAGCAGTACTTC.

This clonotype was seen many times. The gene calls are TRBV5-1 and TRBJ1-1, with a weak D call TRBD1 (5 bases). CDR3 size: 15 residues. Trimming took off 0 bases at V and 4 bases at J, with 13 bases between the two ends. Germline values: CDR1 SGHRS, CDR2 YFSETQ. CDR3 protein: CASSLGREAGTEAFF. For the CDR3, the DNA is TGCGCCAGCAGCTTGGGCAGGGAGGCGGGCACTGAAGCTTTCTTT.

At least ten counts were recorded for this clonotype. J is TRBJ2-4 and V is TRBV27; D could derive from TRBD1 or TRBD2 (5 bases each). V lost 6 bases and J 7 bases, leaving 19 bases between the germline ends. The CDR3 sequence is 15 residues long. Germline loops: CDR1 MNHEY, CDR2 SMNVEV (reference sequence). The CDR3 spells CASRRPGAGFNIQYF. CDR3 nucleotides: TGTGCCAGCAGACGACCCGGGGCAGGGTTCAACATTCAGTACTTC.

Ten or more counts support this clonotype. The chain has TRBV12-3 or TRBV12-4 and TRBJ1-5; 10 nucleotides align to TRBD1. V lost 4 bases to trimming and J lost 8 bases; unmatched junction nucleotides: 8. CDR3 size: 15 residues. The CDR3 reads CASSSGTGEVEPQHF. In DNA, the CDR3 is TGTGCCAGCAGTTCGGGGACAGGGGAGGTTGAGCCCCAGCATTTT.

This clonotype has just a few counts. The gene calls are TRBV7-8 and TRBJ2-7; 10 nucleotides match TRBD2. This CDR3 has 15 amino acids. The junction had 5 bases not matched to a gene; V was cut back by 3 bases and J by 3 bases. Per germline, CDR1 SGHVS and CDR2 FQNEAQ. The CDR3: CASSFGGTSDYEQYF. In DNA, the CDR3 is TGTGCCAGCAGCTTTGGGGGGACTAGCGACTACGAGCAGTACTTC.

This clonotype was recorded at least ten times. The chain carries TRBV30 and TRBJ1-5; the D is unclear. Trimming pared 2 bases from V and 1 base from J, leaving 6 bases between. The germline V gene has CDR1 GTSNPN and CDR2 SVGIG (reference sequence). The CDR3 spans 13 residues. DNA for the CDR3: TGTGCCTGGAGTCCTGGCAGCAATCAGCCCCAGCATTTT. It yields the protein CAWSPGSNQPQHF. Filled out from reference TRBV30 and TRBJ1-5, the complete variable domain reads SQTIHQWPATLVQPVGSPLSLECTVEGTSNPNLYWYRQAAGRGLQLLFYSVGIGQISSEVPQNLSASRPQDRQFILSSKKLLLSDSGFYLCAWSPGSNQPQHFGDGTRLSIL.

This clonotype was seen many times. The CDR3, as DNA: TGTGCCAGCAGCGGTACAGGGTCCGCAGATACGCAGTATTTT. Amino acid sequence: CASSGTGSADTQYF. The V gene is TRBV9, the J gene TRBJ2-3, with D maybe TRBD1 (6 bases). Germline lookup yields CDR1 SGDLS and CDR2 YYNGEE. The CDR3 extends over 14 amino acids. V gave up 3 bases and J gave up 4 bases, with 12 bases separating them.

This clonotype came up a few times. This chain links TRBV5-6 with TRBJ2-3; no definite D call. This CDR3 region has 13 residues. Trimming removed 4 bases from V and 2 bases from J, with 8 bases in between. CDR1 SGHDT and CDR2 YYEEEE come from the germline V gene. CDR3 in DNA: TGTGCCAGCAGCGGCCAGGACACAGATACGCAGTATTTT. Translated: CASSGQDTDTQYF.

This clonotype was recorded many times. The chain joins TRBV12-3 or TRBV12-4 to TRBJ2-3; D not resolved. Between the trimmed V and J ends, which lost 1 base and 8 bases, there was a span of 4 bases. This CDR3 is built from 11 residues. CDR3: CASSLEGTQYF. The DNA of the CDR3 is TGTGCCAGCAGTTTAGAGGGTACGCAGTATTTT.

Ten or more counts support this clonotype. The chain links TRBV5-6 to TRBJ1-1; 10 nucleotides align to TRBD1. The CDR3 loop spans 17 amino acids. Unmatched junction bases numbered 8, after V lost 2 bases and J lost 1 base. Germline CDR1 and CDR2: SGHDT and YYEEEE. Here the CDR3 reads CASSFRQGAGWNTEAFF. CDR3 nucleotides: TGTGCCAGCAGCTTCCGACAGGGGGCAGGTTGGAACACTGAAGCTTTCTTT.

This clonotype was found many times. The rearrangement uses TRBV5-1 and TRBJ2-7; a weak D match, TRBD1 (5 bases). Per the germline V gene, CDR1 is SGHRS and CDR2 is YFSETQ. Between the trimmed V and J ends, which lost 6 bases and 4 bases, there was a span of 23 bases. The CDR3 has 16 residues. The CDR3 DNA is TGCGCCAGCACCAAACAGGAGTTAGGGATTTCGTACGAGCAGTACTTC. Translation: CASTKQELGISYEQYF.

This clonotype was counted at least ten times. CDR3 bases: TGTGCCAGCAGCCTCAGGAGGTCTAGCGGCCAAGAGACCCAGTACTTC. Translating it yields CASSLRRSSGQETQYF. This chain uses TRBV3-1 with TRBJ2-5; 7 bases fit TRBD2. V shed 4 bases, J shed 1 base, and the junction held 9 bases outside the gene matches. In germline, CDR1 is LGHDT, CDR2 YNNKEL (reference sequence). The CDR3 sequence is 16 residues long.

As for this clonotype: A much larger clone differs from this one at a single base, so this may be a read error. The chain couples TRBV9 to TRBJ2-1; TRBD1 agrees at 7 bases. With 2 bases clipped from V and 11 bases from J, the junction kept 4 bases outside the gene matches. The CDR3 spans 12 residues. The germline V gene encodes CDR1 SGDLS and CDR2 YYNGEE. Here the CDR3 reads CASSVPRGKQFF. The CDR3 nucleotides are TGTGCCAGCAGCGTCCCCAGGGGGAAGCAGTTCTTC.

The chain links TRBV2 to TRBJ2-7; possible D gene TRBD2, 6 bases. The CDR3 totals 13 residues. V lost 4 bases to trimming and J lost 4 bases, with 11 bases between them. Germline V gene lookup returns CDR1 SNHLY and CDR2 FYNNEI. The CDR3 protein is CASSVRTTYEQYF. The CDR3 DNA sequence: TGTGCCAGCAGTGTTCGGACTACTTACGAGCAGTACTTC.

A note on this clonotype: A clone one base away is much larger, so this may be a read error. CDR3 protein: CSAQGKGKETQYF. In nucleotides, the CDR3 is TGCAGTGCTCAGGGAAAGGGCAAAGAGACCCAGTACTTC. The chain uses TRBV20-1 and TRBJ2-5; the D gene is possibly TRBD1 (5 bases). Deletions cut 5 bases from V and 3 bases from J, with 13 bases between. CDR1 is DFQATT and CDR2 is SNEGSKA in the germline V gene (reference sequence). CDR3 length equals 13 residues.

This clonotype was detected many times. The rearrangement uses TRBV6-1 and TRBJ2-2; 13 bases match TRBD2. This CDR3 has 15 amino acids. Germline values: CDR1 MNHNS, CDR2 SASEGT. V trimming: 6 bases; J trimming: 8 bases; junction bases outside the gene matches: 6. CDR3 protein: CASRRTSGSSGELFF. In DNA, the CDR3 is TGTGCCAGCAGACGGACTAGCGGGAGTTCTGGGGAGCTGTTTTTT.

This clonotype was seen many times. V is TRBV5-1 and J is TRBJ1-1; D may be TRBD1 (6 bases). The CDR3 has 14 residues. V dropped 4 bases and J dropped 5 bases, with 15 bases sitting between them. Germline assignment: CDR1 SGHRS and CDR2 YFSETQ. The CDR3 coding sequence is TGCGCCAGCAGCGAAGGACTTCAGGGGACTGAAGCTTTCTTT. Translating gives CASSEGLQGTEAFF.